Listed below are T cell receptor beta chains from one sample, sequenced in a study of blood T cells in healthy people across ages. Using its own MiXCR run on the 5' RACE reads, TCRdb lists one record per CDR3 protein. There are about 720,000 distinct CDR3 sequences in the sample; 20% to 25% occur only once, and approximately 3.7% lies in the top ten. This same sample was also taken into another study, of T cells of mothers and their children.

Sequencing was performed on blood. Receptor source: a boy aged 10-17 years in good health. The CDR3 runs from the conserved cysteine through the conserved F or W. Each record gives: V gene, D gene, J gene, clone size, CDR3 protein, CDR3 DNA. A D gene is named only where the DNA matches it firmly. The listing skips clone size in some rows; elsewhere it reads once, few, many or a size class.

V: TRBV28; D: .; J: TRBJ1-4; size: .; CDR3: CASSLLGMNEKLFF; DNA: TGTGCCAGCAGTTTACTGGGGATGAATGAAAAACTGTTTTTT
V: TRBV27; D: .; J: TRBJ2-1; size: .; CDR3: CASSLFAGYNEQFF; DNA: TGTGCCAGCAGTTTATTTGCTGGATACAATGAGCAGTTCTTC
V: TRBV5-1; D: TRBD2; J: TRBJ2-1; size: .; CDR3: CASSFRTSRRVRGYEQFF; DNA: TGCGCCAGCAGCTTCAGGACTAGCCGGAGAGTTAGGGGCTATGAGCAGTTCTTC
V: TRBV12-3/TRBV12-4; D: .; J: TRBJ1-1; size: many; CDR3: CASSRSNTEAFF; DNA: TGTGCCAGCAGCCGGTCTAACACTGAAGCTTTCTTT
V: TRBV3-1; D: TRBD2; J: TRBJ2-2; size: few; CDR3: CASSTRLAGGIYTGELFF; DNA: TGTGCCAGCAGCACCCGACTAGCGGGAGGGATTTACACCGGGGAGCTGTTTTTT
V: TRBV9; D: .; J: TRBJ2-1; size: .; CDR3: CASSEGGLASSSYNEQFF; DNA: TGTGCCAGCAGCGAGGGGGGTTTAGCGTCCAGCTCCTACAATGAGCAGTTCTTC
V: TRBV9; D: TRBD2; J: TRBJ2-2; size: .; CDR3: CASSSGLAGPLNTGELFF; DNA: TGTGCCAGCAGCTCCGGACTAGCGGGACCGCTGAACACCGGGGAGCTGTTTTTT
V: TRBV12-3/TRBV12-4; D: .; J: TRBJ2-5; size: few; CDR3: CASSLWQGPQETQYF; DNA: TGTGCCAGCAGTTTGTGGCAGGGGCCCCAAGAGACCCAGTACTTC
V: TRBV3-1; D: .; J: TRBJ1-6; size: .; CDR3: CASSQEGATPLHF; DNA: TGTGCCAGCAGCCAAGAAGGGGCTACACCCCTCCACTTT
V: TRBV3-1; D: .; J: TRBJ2-1; size: .; CDR3: CASSQDETRQEQFF; DNA: TGTGCCAGCAGCCAGGACGAGACTCGCCAAGAGCAGTTCTTC
V: TRBV7-9; D: .; J: TRBJ2-5; size: few; CDR3: CASSLDWQAPETQYF; DNA: TGTGCCAGCAGCTTAGATTGGCAAGCTCCGGAGACCCAGTACTTC
V: TRBV7-2; D: TRBD1; J: TRBJ2-5; size: .; CDR3: CASSSNSHYRGSETQYF; DNA: TGTGCCAGCAGCTCTAACTCTCATTACAGGGGGTCAGAGACCCAGTACTTC
V: TRBV7-9; D: TRBD1; J: TRBJ2-7; size: .; CDR3: CASSSHTGTGFGHEQYF; DNA: TGTGCCAGCAGCTCCCACACAGGGACAGGGTTTGGCCACGAGCAGTACTTC
V: TRBV6-1; D: TRBD2; J: TRBJ2-7; size: .; CDR3: CASRSTSGRARSYEQYF; DNA: TGTGCCAGCAGATCGACTAGCGGGAGGGCGAGGTCCTACGAGCAGTACTTC
V: TRBV2; D: .; J: TRBJ2-5; size: .; CDR3: CASRTGIGPQETQYF; DNA: TGTGCCAGCAGAACCGGGATAGGGCCCCAAGAGACCCAGTACTTC
V: TRBV5-1; D: .; J: TRBJ2-1; size: few; CDR3: CASSLGSGLDEQFF; DNA: TGCGCCAGCAGCTTGGGATCGGGGCTGGATGAGCAGTTCTTC
V: TRBV29-1; D: TRBD1; J: TRBJ1-2; size: .; CDR3: CSAFRTGVGYGYTF; DNA: TGCAGCGCTTTTAGGACAGGGGTTGGCTATGGCTACACCTTC
V: TRBV20-1; D: TRBD1; J: TRBJ2-3; size: few; CDR3: CSAREPTGLSTDTQYF; DNA: TGCAGTGCTAGAGAACCGACAGGGCTTAGCACAGATACGCAGTATTTT
V: TRBV12-3/TRBV12-4; D: .; J: TRBJ2-7; size: .; CDR3: CASSPGWVQYF; DNA: TGTGCCAGCAGTCCGGGATGGGTGCAGTACTTC
V: TRBV20-1; D: .; J: TRBJ2-7; size: few; CDR3: CSGSDSSYEQYF; DNA: TGCAGTGGCAGCGACAGCTCCTACGAGCAGTACTTC
V: TRBV20-1; D: TRBD2; J: TRBJ2-2; size: few; CDR3: CSARDLIAGDSNTGELFF; DNA: TGCAGTGCTAGAGATCTGATAGCGGGAGACTCGAACACCGGGGAGCTGTTTTTT
V: TRBV7-9; D: .; J: TRBJ2-3; size: .; CDR3: CASSFPAFTDTQYF; DNA: TGTGCCAGCAGCTTCCCAGCGTTCACAGATACGCAGTATTTT
V: TRBV20-1; D: .; J: TRBJ2-5; size: .; CDR3: CSAARPPPGGIGERFF; DNA: TGCAGTGCTGCCCGGCCGCCCCCCGGGGGAATCGGGGAGCGGTTCTTC
V: TRBV9; D: .; J: TRBJ2-2; size: few; CDR3: CASSVIGLDTGELFF; DNA: TGTGCCAGCAGCGTAATAGGGTTGGACACCGGGGAGCTGTTTTTT
V: TRBV12-3/TRBV12-4; D: TRBD1; J: TRBJ2-4; size: few; CDR3: CASSQTGTNIQYF; DNA: TGTGCCAGCAGCCAGACAGGGACAAACATTCAGTACTTC
V: TRBV5-1; D: .; J: TRBJ2-1; size: many; CDR3: CASSWMWGSYNEQFF; DNA: TGCGCCAGCAGCTGGATGTGGGGCTCCTACAATGAGCAGTTCTTC
V: TRBV5-1; D: TRBD1; J: TRBJ2-5; size: few; CDR3: CASSRTGGPEETQYF; DNA: TGCGCCAGCAGCCGGACAGGGGGCCCTGAAGAGACCCAGTACTTC
V: TRBV27; D: .; J: TRBJ2-4; size: few; CDR3: CASSPRRDRNIQYF; DNA: TGTGCCAGCAGTCCAAGGCGGGATCGAAACATTCAGTACTTC
V: TRBV5-6; D: .; J: TRBJ1-4; size: .; CDR3: CASSLFGGGKLFF; DNA: TGTGCCAGCAGCTTGTTTGGGGGTGGAAAACTGTTTTTT
V: TRBV29-1; D: TRBD1; J: TRBJ2-7; size: few; CDR3: CSVAGQGAYEQYF; DNA: TGCAGCGTTGCGGGACAGGGGGCCTACGAGCAGTACTTC
V: TRBV14; D: TRBD2; J: TRBJ2-5; size: few; CDR3: CASSQDGIRAIAGSQYF; DNA: TGTGCCAGCAGCCAAGACGGAATCAGGGCGATAGCGGGCTCCCAGTACTTC
V: TRBV20-1; D: .; J: TRBJ2-7; size: .; CDR3: CSAPIGGSPPNEQYF; DNA: TGCAGTGCCCCCATCGGGGGTAGCCCCCCCAACGAGCAGTACTTC
V: TRBV11-2; D: .; J: TRBJ2-2; size: .; CDR3: CASSRLSFGTNTGELFF; DNA: TGTGCCAGCAGCCGTCTTTCCTTCGGCACCAACACCGGGGAGCTGTTTTTT
V: TRBV12-5; D: .; J: TRBJ1-2; size: few; CDR3: CASGFLGQSYGYTF; DNA: TGTGCTAGTGGTTTCCTAGGACAGAGCTATGGCTACACCTTC
V: TRBV2; D: TRBD2; J: TRBJ2-3; size: .; CDR3: CASSEGGGVLTDTQYF; DNA: TGTGCCAGCAGTGAAGGGGGGGGGGTACTCACAGATACGCAGTATTTT
V: TRBV28; D: .; J: TRBJ2-5; size: .; CDR3: CASSFLGSRAQETQYF; DNA: TGTGCCAGCAGTTTCCTAGGTAGCAGGGCCCAAGAGACCCAGTACTTC
V: TRBV7-6; D: .; J: TRBJ2-5; size: .; CDR3: CASSLARGSSQETQYF; DNA: TGTGCCAGCAGCTTAGCGCGGGGTAGCAGCCAAGAGACCCAGTACTTC
V: TRBV28; D: .; J: TRBJ2-5; size: .; CDR3: CASSTTDRLQETQYF; DNA: TGTGCCAGCAGCACCACCGACAGATTACAAGAGACCCAGTACTTC
V: TRBV4-1; D: TRBD2; J: TRBJ2-7; size: few; CDR3: CASSQVGASGFYEQYF; DNA: TGCGCCAGCAGCCAAGTCGGTGCTAGCGGTTTCTACGAGCAGTACTTC
V: TRBV29-1; D: .; J: TRBJ2-1; size: .; CDR3: CSVEDLRSSYNEQFF; DNA: TGCAGCGTTGAAGATTTGCGGAGCTCCTACAATGAGCAGTTCTTC
V: TRBV7-8; D: .; J: TRBJ2-5; size: .; CDR3: CASSLEGGPVETQYF; DNA: TGTGCCAGCAGCTTAGAAGGCGGACCTGTGGAGACCCAGTACTTC
V: TRBV7-2; D: .; J: TRBJ1-1; size: .; CDR3: CASSLEGPRGTEAFF; DNA: TGTGCCAGCAGCTTAGAGGGGCCCCGGGGCACTGAAGCTTTCTTT
V: TRBV7-6; D: .; J: TRBJ2-7; size: few; CDR3: CASSLAEGSYEQYF; DNA: TGTGCCAGCAGCTTAGCGGAGGGTTCCTACGAGCAGTACTTC
V: TRBV7-9; D: TRBD1; J: TRBJ2-7; size: .; CDR3: CASSFSTQGAAREQYF; DNA: TGTGCCAGCAGCTTTTCGACACAGGGGGCAGCACGCGAGCAGTACTTC
V: TRBV20-1; D: TRBD1; J: TRBJ1-5; size: .; CDR3: CSARDLDRAQHF; DNA: TGCAGTGCTAGAGATCTCGACAGGGCCCAGCATTTT
V: TRBV4-2; D: TRBD2; J: TRBJ2-1; size: .; CDR3: CASSQGTSGSVVEQFF; DNA: TGTGCCAGCAGCCAGGGGACTAGCGGGAGCGTCGTTGAGCAGTTCTTC
V: TRBV7-9; D: .; J: TRBJ2-4; size: .; CDR3: CTSSPEGGLLAKNIQYF; DNA: TGTACCAGCAGCCCAGAGGGGGGACTTTTAGCCAAAAACATTCAGTACTTC
V: TRBV5-1; D: TRBD2; J: TRBJ2-1; size: few; CDR3: CASSWRLAGDNEQFF; DNA: TGCGCCAGCAGCTGGCGACTAGCGGGAGACAATGAGCAGTTCTTC
V: TRBV20-1; D: .; J: TRBJ1-6; size: .; CDR3: CSAQRTTGLHF; DNA: TGCAGTGCCCAGAGAACAACAGGGCTCCACTTT
V: TRBV7-9; D: TRBD1; J: TRBJ1-2; size: .; CDR3: CASGLDGTGEGYTF; DNA: TGTGCCAGCGGCTTAGACGGGACAGGAGAGGGCTACACCTTC
V: TRBV5-6; D: TRBD1; J: TRBJ2-2; size: .; CDR3: CASSPIGGVNTGELFF; DNA: TGTGCCAGCAGCCCGATAGGGGGCGTGAATACCGGGGAGCTGTTTTTT
V: TRBV28; D: TRBD1; J: TRBJ2-4; size: few; CDR3: CASSLTGGVKNIQYF; DNA: TGTGCCAGCAGTCTAACAGGGGGCGTCAAAAACATTCAGTACTTC
V: TRBV5-5; D: .; J: TRBJ1-1; size: .; CDR3: CASTLIILAPSTEAFF; DNA: TGTGCCAGCACCTTGATAATACTGGCACCCTCGACTGAAGCTTTCTTT
V: TRBV6-4; D: .; J: TRBJ2-2; size: .; CDR3: CASSNGRDTGELFF; DNA: TGTGCCAGCAGTAATGGCCGAGACACCGGGGAGCTGTTTTTT
V: TRBV9; D: .; J: TRBJ2-4; size: .; CDR3: CASSPDMTVPLPYNKNIQYF; DNA: TGTGCCAGCAGCCCCGACATGACAGTCCCGCTCCCTTATAACAAAAACATTCAGTACTTC
V: TRBV5-1; D: .; J: TRBJ1-1; size: .; CDR3: CASSTLGNTEAFF; DNA: TGCGCCAGCAGCACCTTGGGTAACACTGAAGCTTTCTTT
V: TRBV7-2; D: .; J: TRBJ2-7; size: .; CDR3: CASSLGSDGSSYEQYF; DNA: TGTGCCAGCAGCTTAGGGTCTGACGGGAGCTCCTACGAGCAGTACTTC
V: TRBV7-9; D: .; J: TRBJ1-2; size: .; CDR3: CASSLGGSHRQYGYTF; DNA: TGTGCCAGCAGCCTCGGGGGTTCCCACCGTCAGTATGGCTACACCTTC
V: TRBV12-3/TRBV12-4; D: .; J: TRBJ2-2; size: .; CDR3: CASSFFSTGELFF; DNA: TGTGCCAGCAGTTTTTTTAGCACCGGGGAGCTGTTTTTT
V: TRBV3-1; D: TRBD1; J: TRBJ2-5; size: few; CDR3: CASSQDRLDRGWETQYF; DNA: TGTGCCAGCAGCCAAGATCGCCTGGACAGGGGGTGGGAGACCCAGTACTTC